Listed below are T cell receptor beta chains from one sample, sequenced in a study of shared clonotypes between healthy human individuals. Profiled with immunoSEQ multiplex PCR; TCRdb holds only in-frame clones, not every one. The profile covers 450,000 to 550,000 clones, with approximately 85% appearing a single time and approximately 13% taken by the ten largest. Sequenced material: PBMCs. The receptor source for this set is a woman in her 40s in good health. Some clones in this sample may be carry-over from other donors' samples. CDR3s include the opening cysteine and the closing phenylalanine or tryptophan. Each record gives: D gene, J gene, V gene, clone size, CDR3 protein, CDR3 DNA. D genes are given only for firm matches. Rows give clone size only sometimes, using once, few, many, or a class for an expanded clone.

D gene: .; J gene: TRBJ2-7; V gene: TRBV5-1; clone size: .; CDR3 protein: CASSLAGRTYEQYF; CDR3 DNA: TGCGCCAGCAGCTTGGCGGGACGGACCTACGAGCAGTACTTC
D gene: TRBD1; J gene: TRBJ1-2; V gene: TRBV7-2; clone size: few; CDR3 protein: CASSLDGTAYGYTF; CDR3 DNA: TGTGCCAGCAGCTTAGATGGGACAGCCTATGGCTACACCTTC
D gene: .; J gene: TRBJ2-1; V gene: TRBV19; clone size: .; CDR3 protein: CASALGLGNEQFF; CDR3 DNA: TGTGCCAGCGCGCTGGGCTTGGGCAATGAGCAGTTCTTC
D gene: .; J gene: TRBJ1-3; V gene: TRBV5-4; clone size: .; CDR3 protein: CASSWGGQGQGNTIYF; CDR3 DNA: TGTGCCAGCAGCTGGGGGGGGCAGGGGCAAGGAAACACCATATATTTT
D gene: .; J gene: TRBJ1-5; V gene: TRBV5-8; clone size: once; CDR3 protein: CASITGRAGNQPQHF; CDR3 DNA: TGTGCCAGCATCACGGGGAGGGCAGGGAATCAGCCCCAGCATTTT
D gene: .; J gene: TRBJ2-1; V gene: TRBV11-2; clone size: once; CDR3 protein: CASSLARNEQFF; CDR3 DNA: TGTGCCAGCAGCTTAGCGCGGAATGAGCAGTTCTTC
D gene: .; J gene: TRBJ1-4; V gene: TRBV6-4; clone size: .; CDR3 protein: CASSPDDGTNEKLFF; CDR3 DNA: TGTGCCAGCAGCCCTGACGACGGGACTAATGAAAAACTGTTTTTT
D gene: TRBD2; J gene: TRBJ2-1; V gene: TRBV9; clone size: .; CDR3 protein: CASSGFSGRRGEQFF; CDR3 DNA: TGTGCCAGCAGCGGATTTAGCGGGAGGAGGGGTGAGCAGTTCTTC
D gene: .; J gene: TRBJ2-4; V gene: TRBV7-8; clone size: .; CDR3 protein: CASSLVRVGLAKNIQYF; CDR3 DNA: TGTGCCAGCAGCTTAGTCCGGGTGGGGCTAGCCAAAAACATTCAGTACTTC
D gene: .; J gene: TRBJ1-3; V gene: TRBV6-1; clone size: .; CDR3 protein: CASLIGGIGNTIYF; CDR3 DNA: TGTGCCAGCCTGATCGGGGGAATTGGAAACACCATATATTTT
D gene: TRBD1; J gene: TRBJ1-6; V gene: TRBV28; clone size: .; CDR3 protein: CASSFRGTGVSPLHF; CDR3 DNA: TGTGCCAGCAGTTTTCGAGGGACAGGGGTTTCACCCCTCCACTTT
D gene: .; J gene: TRBJ1-5; V gene: TRBV12-5; clone size: few; CDR3 protein: CASGQPQHF; CDR3 DNA: TGTGCTAGTGGACAGCCCCAGCATTTT
D gene: TRBD2; J gene: TRBJ2-7; V gene: TRBV6-1; clone size: .; CDR3 protein: CASSYVAGGLYEQYF; CDR3 DNA: TGTGCCAGCAGCTACGTAGCGGGAGGGCTTTACGAGCAGTACTTC
D gene: .; J gene: TRBJ2-5; V gene: TRBV9; clone size: once; CDR3 protein: CASSVDGGRETQYF; CDR3 DNA: TGTGCCAGCAGCGTAGACGGGGGCAGAGAGACCCAGTACTTC
D gene: TRBD1; J gene: TRBJ1-2; V gene: TRBV5-4; clone size: .; CDR3 protein: CASSLARQGGYGYTF; CDR3 DNA: TGTGCCAGCAGCTTGGCCCGACAGGGAGGCTATGGCTACACCTTC
D gene: .; J gene: TRBJ2-3; V gene: TRBV7-8; clone size: .; CDR3 protein: CASSLEGSGGTSTDTQYF; CDR3 DNA: TGTGCCAGCAGCTTAGAGGGTTCCGGAGGAACTAGCACAGATACGCAGTATTTT
D gene: .; J gene: TRBJ2-7; V gene: TRBV11-3; clone size: .; CDR3 protein: CASSLGAGGYEQYF; CDR3 DNA: TGTGCCAGCAGCTTAGGGGCGGGCGGTTACGAGCAGTACTTC
D gene: .; J gene: TRBJ1-1; V gene: TRBV6-5; clone size: .; CDR3 protein: CASSYSGTRGTEAFF; CDR3 DNA: TGTGCCAGCAGTTATAGTGGGACAAGGGGGACTGAAGCTTTCTTT
D gene: .; J gene: TRBJ2-6; V gene: TRBV5-6; clone size: few; CDR3 protein: CASSPAGAGFAGANVLTF; CDR3 DNA: TGTGCCAGCAGCCCCGCGGGGGCAGGGTTTGCTGGGGCCAACGTCCTGACTTTC
D gene: TRBD2; J gene: TRBJ2-1; V gene: TRBV11-1; clone size: .; CDR3 protein: CASSSAGAGRNEQFF; CDR3 DNA: TGTGCCAGCAGCTCAGCGGGAGCAGGGAGGAATGAGCAGTTCTTC
D gene: .; J gene: TRBJ2-6; V gene: TRBV7-3; clone size: .; CDR3 protein: CASSSTGTGANVLTF; CDR3 DNA: TGTGCCAGCAGCTCAACAGGGACAGGGGCCAACGTCCTGACTTTC
D gene: TRBD2; J gene: TRBJ2-2; V gene: TRBV7-2; clone size: .; CDR3 protein: CASSLSIAGSITGELFF; CDR3 DNA: TGTGCCAGCAGCTTATCAATAGCGGGATCCATCACCGGGGAGCTGTTTTTT
D gene: .; J gene: TRBJ2-1; V gene: TRBV5-6; clone size: .; CDR3 protein: CASRERSSSYNEQFF; CDR3 DNA: TGTGCCAGCAGGGAGAGGAGTAGCTCCTACAATGAGCAGTTCTTC
D gene: .; J gene: TRBJ1-1; V gene: TRBV5-6; clone size: .; CDR3 protein: CASSLPGRLNTEAFF; CDR3 DNA: TGTGCCAGCAGCCTCCCCGGACGGCTGAACACTGAAGCTTTCTTT
D gene: .; J gene: TRBJ2-1; V gene: TRBV2; clone size: .; CDR3 protein: CASSGESYNEQFF; CDR3 DNA: TGTGCCAGCAGTGGAGAATCCTACAATGAGCAGTTCTTC
D gene: .; J gene: TRBJ2-1; V gene: TRBV28; clone size: .; CDR3 protein: CASSYYNEQFF; CDR3 DNA: TGTGCCAGCAGTTATTACAATGAGCAGTTCTTC
D gene: .; J gene: TRBJ1-1; V gene: TRBV5-5; clone size: .; CDR3 protein: CASSPQVPEAFF; CDR3 DNA: TGTGCCAGCAGCCCTCAGGTCCCTGAAGCTTTCTTT
D gene: TRBD2; J gene: TRBJ2-3; V gene: TRBV5-1; clone size: .; CDR3 protein: CASSAPRGRSDTQYF; CDR3 DNA: TGCGCCAGCAGTGCCCCTCGCGGGAGGTCAGATACGCAGTATTTT
D gene: TRBD1; J gene: TRBJ1-1; V gene: TRBV29-1; clone size: .; CDR3 protein: CSGRTGGNTEAFF; CDR3 DNA: TGCAGCGGTAGGACAGGGGGGAACACTGAAGCTTTCTTT
D gene: .; J gene: TRBJ1-4; V gene: TRBV2; clone size: once; CDR3 protein: CASRGPEKLFF; CDR3 DNA: TGTGCCAGCAGGGGGCCAGAAAAACTGTTTTTT
D gene: TRBD1; J gene: TRBJ2-7; V gene: TRBV5-6; clone size: .; CDR3 protein: CASSIQGDSYEQYF; CDR3 DNA: TGTGCCAGCAGCATTCAGGGGGACTCCTACGAGCAGTACTTC
D gene: TRBD1; J gene: TRBJ2-3; V gene: TRBV10-3; clone size: .; CDR3 protein: CAIRTGTGEDTQYF; CDR3 DNA: TGTGCCATCAGGACCGGGACAGGGGAGGATACGCAGTATTTT
D gene: .; J gene: TRBJ1-1; V gene: TRBV6-5; clone size: .; CDR3 protein: CASSYGGNLNTEAFF; CDR3 DNA: TGTGCCAGCAGTTACGGGGGAAATCTGAACACTGAAGCTTTCTTT
D gene: .; J gene: TRBJ1-5; V gene: TRBV6-1; clone size: .; CDR3 protein: CASSVRSGQPQHF; CDR3 DNA: TGTGCCAGCAGTGTACGGTCCGGTCAGCCCCAGCATTTT
D gene: TRBD1; J gene: TRBJ1-4; V gene: TRBV5-1; clone size: .; CDR3 protein: CASSLDRGSEKLFF; CDR3 DNA: TGCGCCAGCAGCTTGGACAGGGGCAGTGAAAAACTGTTTTTT
D gene: TRBD1; J gene: TRBJ1-3; V gene: TRBV30; clone size: .; CDR3 protein: CAFGTGTNSGNTIYF; CDR3 DNA: TGTGCCTTCGGGACAGGGACGAACTCTGGAAACACCATATATTTT
D gene: TRBD2; J gene: TRBJ2-7; V gene: TRBV5-8; clone size: .; CDR3 protein: CASSLGLAGPLSYEQYF; CDR3 DNA: TGTGCCAGCAGCTTGGGCCTAGCGGGGCCGCTCTCCTACGAGCAGTACTTC
D gene: .; J gene: TRBJ2-2; V gene: TRBV4-2; clone size: once; CDR3 protein: CASSQDWLSRELFF; CDR3 DNA: TGTGCCAGCAGCCAAGATTGGCTCTCTCGGGAGCTGTTTTTT
D gene: .; J gene: TRBJ2-3; V gene: TRBV27; clone size: .; CDR3 protein: CASQELTPGPSGAQYF; CDR3 DNA: TGTGCCAGCCAGGAACTAACTCCGGGACCCTCAGGGGCGCAGTATTTT
D gene: .; J gene: TRBJ1-3; V gene: TRBV28; clone size: .; CDR3 protein: CASSLSGPGVEARPIYF; CDR3 DNA: TGTGCCAGCAGTTTATCGGGACCAGGGGTCGAGGCACGGCCCATATATTTT
D gene: .; J gene: TRBJ2-3; V gene: TRBV27; clone size: .; CDR3 protein: CASSSGWADTQYF; CDR3 DNA: TGTGCCAGCAGCTCTGGGTGGGCAGATACGCAGTATTTT
D gene: TRBD2; J gene: TRBJ2-7; V gene: TRBV30; clone size: .; CDR3 protein: CAWKDAGGQYF; CDR3 DNA: TGTGCCTGGAAGGATGCGGGGGGGCAGTACTTC
D gene: .; J gene: TRBJ2-7; V gene: TRBV29-1; clone size: .; CDR3 protein: CSVGSWPVGYEQYF; CDR3 DNA: TGCAGCGTTGGATCATGGCCTGTCGGCTACGAGCAGTACTTC
D gene: .; J gene: TRBJ2-7; V gene: TRBV11-3; clone size: .; CDR3 protein: CASSLGGGETYEQYF; CDR3 DNA: TGTGCCAGCAGCTTAGGAGGGGGAGAGACCTACGAGCAGTACTTC
D gene: TRBD1; J gene: TRBJ2-3; V gene: TRBV18; clone size: .; CDR3 protein: CASSPFTGVRTDTQYF; CDR3 DNA: TGTGCCAGCTCACCCTTCACAGGGGTCCGCACAGATACGCAGTATTTT
D gene: TRBD2; J gene: TRBJ2-5; V gene: TRBV27; clone size: .; CDR3 protein: CASSSRASGIQETQYF; CDR3 DNA: TGTGCCAGCAGTTCAAGAGCTAGCGGGATTCAAGAGACCCAGTACTTC
D gene: .; J gene: TRBJ2-5; V gene: TRBV6-1; clone size: .; CDR3 protein: CASSETSVETQYF; CDR3 DNA: TGTGCCAGCAGTGAAACTAGTGTGGAGACCCAGTACTTC
D gene: .; J gene: TRBJ2-1; V gene: TRBV10-2; clone size: .; CDR3 protein: CASSESSPYNEQFF; CDR3 DNA: TGCGCCAGCAGTGAGAGTTCCCCCTACAATGAGCAGTTCTTC
D gene: .; J gene: TRBJ2-2; V gene: TRBV10-3; clone size: .; CDR3 protein: CAISESSSEPNTGELFF; CDR3 DNA: TGTGCCATCAGTGAGTCGAGTAGCGAGCCGAACACCGGGGAGCTGTTTTTT
D gene: .; J gene: TRBJ1-1; V gene: TRBV9; clone size: once; CDR3 protein: CASSAGANTEAFF; CDR3 DNA: TGTGCCAGCAGCGCAGGGGCGAACACTGAAGCTTTCTTT
D gene: TRBD2; J gene: TRBJ2-5; V gene: TRBV7-2; clone size: .; CDR3 protein: CASSPGGSGRAYVTQYF; CDR3 DNA: TGTGCCAGCAGCCCGGGGGGGAGCGGGAGGGCCTACGTGACCCAGTACTTC
D gene: .; J gene: TRBJ1-1; V gene: TRBV7-2; clone size: .; CDR3 protein: CASSLLNTEAFF; CDR3 DNA: TGTGCCAGCAGCCTTCTGAACACTGAAGCTTTCTTT
D gene: TRBD2; J gene: TRBJ2-1; V gene: TRBV13; clone size: once; CDR3 protein: CASKAGLNNEQFF; CDR3 DNA: TGTGCCAGCAAAGCGGGATTGAACAATGAGCAGTTCTTC
D gene: .; J gene: TRBJ2-1; V gene: TRBV6-5; clone size: .; CDR3 protein: CASSPREQGYEQFF; CDR3 DNA: TGTGCCAGCAGCCCCCGCGAGCAGGGCTATGAGCAGTTCTTC
D gene: .; J gene: TRBJ2-5; V gene: TRBV7-2; clone size: many; CDR3 protein: CASSLEGLATQYF; CDR3 DNA: TGTGCCAGCAGCTTAGAAGGGCTAGCGACCCAGTACTTC
D gene: TRBD1; J gene: TRBJ2-1; V gene: TRBV10-2; clone size: many; CDR3 protein: CASSGTGGREQFF; CDR3 DNA: TGCGCCAGCAGCGGGACAGGGGGCCGTGAGCAGTTCTTC
D gene: .; J gene: TRBJ2-7; V gene: TRBV7-8; clone size: .; CDR3 protein: CASRGGDLLRF; CDR3 DNA: TGTGCCAGCAGGGGCGGGGACTTGCTTCGATTC
D gene: .; J gene: TRBJ1-5; V gene: TRBV5-5; clone size: .; CDR3 protein: CASSTSTNQPQHF; CDR3 DNA: TGTGCCAGCAGCACGAGCACTAATCAGCCCCAGCATTTT
D gene: TRBD1; J gene: TRBJ1-6; V gene: TRBV30; clone size: .; CDR3 protein: CAWSTGQANSPLHF; CDR3 DNA: TGTGCCTGGAGTACTGGACAGGCTAATTCACCCCTCCACTTT
D gene: .; J gene: TRBJ2-2; V gene: TRBV7-9; clone size: many; CDR3 protein: CASSLRGYTGELFF; CDR3 DNA: TGTGCCAGCAGCTTGAGGGGTTACACCGGGGAGCTGTTTTTT